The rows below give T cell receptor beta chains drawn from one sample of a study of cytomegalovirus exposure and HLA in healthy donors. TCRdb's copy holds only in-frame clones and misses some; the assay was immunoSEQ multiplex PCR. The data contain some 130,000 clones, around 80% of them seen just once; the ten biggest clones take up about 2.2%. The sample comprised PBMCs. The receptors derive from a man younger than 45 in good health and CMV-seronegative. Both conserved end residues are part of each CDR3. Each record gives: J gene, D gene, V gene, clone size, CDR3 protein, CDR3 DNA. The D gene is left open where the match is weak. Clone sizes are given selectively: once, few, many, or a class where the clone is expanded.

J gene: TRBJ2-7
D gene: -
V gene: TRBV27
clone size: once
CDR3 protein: CASSLRGQNTYEQYF
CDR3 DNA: TGTGCCAGCAGTTTAAGGGGCCAGAATACCTACGAGCAGTACTTC

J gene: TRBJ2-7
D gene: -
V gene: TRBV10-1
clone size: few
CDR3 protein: CASSEGVEQYF
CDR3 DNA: TGCGCCAGCAGTGAAGGGGTCGAGCAGTACTTC

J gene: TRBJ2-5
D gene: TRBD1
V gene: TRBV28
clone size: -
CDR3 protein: CASSPGTVGETQYF
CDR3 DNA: TGTGCCAGCAGTCCCGGGACAGTAGGGGAGACCCAGTACTTC

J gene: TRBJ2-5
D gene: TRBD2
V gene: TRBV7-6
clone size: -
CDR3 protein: CASSPIAGQETQYF
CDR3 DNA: TGTGCCAGCAGCCCCATAGCGGGGCAAGAGACCCAGTACTTC

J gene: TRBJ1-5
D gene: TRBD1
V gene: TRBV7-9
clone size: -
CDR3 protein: CASSPGQGRQPQHF
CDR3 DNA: TGTGCCAGCAGCCCGGGACAGGGCCGTCAGCCCCAGCATTTT

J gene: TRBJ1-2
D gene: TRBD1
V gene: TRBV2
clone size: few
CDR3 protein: CASSGTGDGYTF
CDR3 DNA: TGTGCCAGCAGCGGGACAGGGGATGGCTACACCTTC

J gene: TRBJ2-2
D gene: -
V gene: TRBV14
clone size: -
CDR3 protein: CASSHQTGAGELFF
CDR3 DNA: TGTGCCAGCAGCCATCAAACAGGAGCCGGGGAGCTGTTTTTT

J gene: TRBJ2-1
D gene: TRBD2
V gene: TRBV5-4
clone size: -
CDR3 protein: CASSLLSGNRYNEQFF
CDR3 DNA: TGTGCCAGCAGCTTACTTAGCGGGAATCGCTACAATGAGCAGTTCTTC

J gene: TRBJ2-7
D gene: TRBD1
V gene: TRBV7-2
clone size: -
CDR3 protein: CASSPARTGNTHEQYF
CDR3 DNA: TGTGCCAGCAGCCCCGCCCGGACAGGGAATACCCACGAGCAGTACTTC

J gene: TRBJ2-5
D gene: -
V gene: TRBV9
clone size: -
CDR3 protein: CASSVARGIQETQYF
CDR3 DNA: TGTGCCAGCAGCGTAGCAAGAGGGATCCAAGAGACCCAGTACTTC

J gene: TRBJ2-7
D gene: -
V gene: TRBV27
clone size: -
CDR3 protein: CASSLFRDTIYEQYF
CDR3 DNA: TGTGCCAGCAGTTTATTCCGGGACACGATCTACGAGCAGTACTTC

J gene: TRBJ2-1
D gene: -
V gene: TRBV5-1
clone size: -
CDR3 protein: CASSGSGYNEQFF
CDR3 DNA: TGCGCCAGCAGTGGCAGCGGATACAATGAGCAGTTCTTC

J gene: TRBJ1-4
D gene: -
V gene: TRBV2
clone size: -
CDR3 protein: CASRRGDNEKLFF
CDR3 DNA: TGTGCCAGCAGGCGGGGCGATAATGAAAAACTGTTTTTT

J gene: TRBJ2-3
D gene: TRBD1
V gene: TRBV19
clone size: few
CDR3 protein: CASSMPQGVTDTQYF
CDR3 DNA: TGTGCCAGTAGTATGCCGCAGGGGGTCACAGATACGCAGTATTTT

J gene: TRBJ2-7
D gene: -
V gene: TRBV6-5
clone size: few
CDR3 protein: CASRGGAASYEQYF
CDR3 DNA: TGTGCCAGCAGGGGGGGGGCGGCCTCCTACGAGCAGTACTTC

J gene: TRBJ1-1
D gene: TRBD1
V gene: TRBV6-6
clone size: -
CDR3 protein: CASIRQGLNTEAFF
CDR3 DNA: TGTGCCAGCATACGACAGGGGCTGAACACTGAAGCTTTCTTT

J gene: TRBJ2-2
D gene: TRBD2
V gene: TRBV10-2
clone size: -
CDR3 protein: CASSEQGTSGWYGTGELFF
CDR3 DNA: TGCGCCAGCAGTGAGCAAGGGACTAGCGGATGGTATGGCACCGGGGAGCTGTTTTTT

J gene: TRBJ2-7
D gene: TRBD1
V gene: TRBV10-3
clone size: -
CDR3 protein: CAITEGQAYEQYF
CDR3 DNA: TGTGCCATCACCGAAGGACAGGCCTACGAGCAGTACTTC

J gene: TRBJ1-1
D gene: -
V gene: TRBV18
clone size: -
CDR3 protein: CASSPGRGTEAFF
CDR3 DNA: TGTGCCAGCTCACCTGGAAGAGGCACTGAAGCTTTCTTT

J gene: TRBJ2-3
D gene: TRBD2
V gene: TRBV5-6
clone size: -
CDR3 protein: CASSALAGSTDTQYF
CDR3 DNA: TGTGCCAGCAGCGCGCTAGCGGGTAGCACAGATACGCAGTATTTT

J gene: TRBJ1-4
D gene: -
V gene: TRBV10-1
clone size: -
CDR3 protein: CASVTVEDEKLFF
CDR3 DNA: TGCGCCAGCGTGACGGTGGAGGACGAAAAACTGTTTTTT

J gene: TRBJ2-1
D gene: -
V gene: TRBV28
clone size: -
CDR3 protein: CASILSGGKPNEQFF
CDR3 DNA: TGTGCCAGCATCTTATCGGGGGGCAAACCCAATGAGCAGTTCTTC

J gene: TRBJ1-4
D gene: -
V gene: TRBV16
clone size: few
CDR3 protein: CASSPPDRPDEKLFF
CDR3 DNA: TGTGCCAGCAGCCCACCTGACAGGCCTGATGAAAAACTGTTTTTT

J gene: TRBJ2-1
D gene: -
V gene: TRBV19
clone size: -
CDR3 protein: CASSIGAVSSYNEQFF
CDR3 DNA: TGTGCCAGTAGTATTGGAGCGGTAAGCTCCTACAATGAGCAGTTCTTC

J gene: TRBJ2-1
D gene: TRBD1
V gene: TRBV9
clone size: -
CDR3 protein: CASSADPNRGLNEQFF
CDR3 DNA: TGTGCCAGCAGCGCAGACCCTAACAGGGGTTTGAATGAGCAGTTCTTC